One and the same sample provided the 23 T cell receptor beta chains below, sequenced in a study of early T cells in non-severe SARS-CoV-2 infection (dated by TCRdb to the early 2020s). The library was produced with 5' RACE. These reads were obtained on a NextSeq 500. The public reads were quality trimmed at Q25 with fastp and then assembled into clones with MiXCR by TCRdb, keeping productive beta chains. CDR3 protein sequences are deduplicated, and each keeps its most common genes and DNA. This sample lists 79,000 or so distinct CDR3 sequences; more than 10% were detected once. In total, the top ten clones hold approximately 1.1% of the sample. The sample was whole blood. These receptors originate from an adult who was a healthcare worker with PCR-confirmed SARS-CoV-2 infection or an uninfected control (not recorded which).

The V call is TRBV3-1, the J call TRBJ2-2, with D perhaps TRBD1 (6 bases). V gave up 4 bases and J gave up 1 base, with 13 bases separating them. The CDR3 is 16 residues long. Germline V gene data show CDR1 as LGHDT and CDR2 as YNNKEL (reference sequence). The CDR3 nucleotides are TGTGCCAGCAGCCCCCCCGGGACACTGAACACCGGGGAGCTGTTTTTT. Residues: CASSPPGTLNTGELFF. Variable domain in full (rest from reference TRBV3-1 and TRBJ2-2): DTAVSQTPKYLVTQMGNDKSIKCEQNLGHDTMYWYKQDSKKFLKIMFSYNNKELIINETVPNRFSPKSPDKAHLNLHINSLELGDSAVYFCASSPPGTLNTGELFFGEGSRLTVL.

The V call is TRBV20-1, the J call TRBJ2-1, with 10 positions matching TRBD2. Unmatched junction bases numbered 6, after V lost 0 bases and J lost 4 bases. Germline lookup yields CDR1 DFQATT and CDR2 SNEGSKA (reference sequence). The CDR3 is 16 amino acids. This CDR3 is CSARDLQLAGYNEQFF. The DNA of the CDR3 is TGCAGTGCTAGAGATCTACAACTAGCGGGGTACAATGAGCAGTTCTTC.

This clonotype was seen only a few times. The rearrangement joins TRBV29-1 to TRBJ1-1; D uncertain. The CDR3 runs to 13 residues. V lost 4 bases and J 6 bases, leaving 15 bases between the germline ends. Germline assignment: CDR1 SQVTM and CDR2 ANQGSEA. For the CDR3, the DNA is TGCAGCGTTGTGAAGCAGCTTGTCCCTGAAGCTTTCTTT. This gives the protein CSVVKQLVPEAFF.

This clonotype was recorded many times. The chain has TRBV29-1 and TRBJ1-1; perhaps TRBD1 as D (5 bases). CDR1 and CDR2 (germline): SQVTM, ANQGSEA. The CDR3 covers 13 residues. Trimming removed 7 bases from V and 0 bases from J, with 12 bases in between. The CDR3 coding sequence is TGCAGCGCGACAGACCACATGAACACTGAAGCTTTCTTT. Its translation: CSATDHMNTEAFF.

This clonotype was counted only a few times. The junction and the germline gene differ at one end; a read error may be behind it. The gene calls are TRBV6-2 or TRBV6-3 and TRBJ2-7; 7 bases fit TRBD1. CDR3 size: 14 residues. CDR1 and CDR2 from the germline V gene are MNHEY and SVGEGT. This chain's CDR3 is CACSYRDSNYEQYF. The CDR3 DNA is TGTGCCTGCAGTTACAGGGACAGTAACTACGAGCAGTACTTC.

This clonotype appeared a few times. CDR3 in amino acids: CSVEQREGPPNEQFF. The CDR3 nucleotides read TGCAGCGTTGAACAGCGGGAGGGCCCCCCCAATGAGCAGTTCTTC. V gene TRBV29-1 combines with J gene TRBJ2-1; 10 bases line up with TRBD2. Trimming took 2 bases from V and 6 from J; bases not matched to a gene: 7. The CDR3 is 15 amino acids. Germline-derived CDR1 and CDR2 are SQVTM and ANQGSEA.

The chain links TRBV6-5 to TRBJ1-2, with D possibly TRBD1 on 5 matching bases. Between the trimmed V and J ends, which lost 2 bases and 4 bases, there was a span of 14 bases. Per the germline V gene, CDR1 is MNHEY and CDR2 is SVGAGI. CDR3 length: 15 amino acids. Here the CDR3 DNA reads TGTGCCAGCAGTTACGGAAAGGGGACCTTCTATGGCTACACCTTC. It is translated as CASSYGKGTFYGYTF.

This clonotype has a count of ten or more. The J gene is TRBJ1-5, the V gene TRBV19; D ambiguous. The germline gives CDR1 LNHDA, CDR2 SQIVND (reference sequence). The CDR3 is made up of 15 amino acids. Trimming cost V 3 bases and J 7 bases, with 16 bases left between them. CDR3 sequence (DNA): TGTGCCAGTAGTATTGCCATTTGGAACGACCAGCCCCAGCATTTT. Encoded protein: CASSIAIWNDQPQHF.

This clonotype occurred a few times. The chain has TRBV4-3 and TRBJ2-3; 8 bases match TRBD1. This CDR3 spans 20 amino acids. Trimming cost V 3 bases and J 0 bases; bases outside gene matches: 17. Looked up from germline, CDR1 is LGHNA and CDR2 is YSLEER. As DNA, the CDR3 is TGCGCCAGCAGCCATCCAATACCGGGACAGGCGCCCATAAGCACAGATACGCAGTATTTT. Encoded protein: CASSHPIPGQAPISTDTQYF.

This chain links TRBV7-9 with TRBJ2-3; perhaps TRBD1 as D (7 bases). CDR1 and CDR2 from the germline V gene are SEHNR and FQNEAQ (reference sequence). Trimming took 10 bases from V and 3 from J, leaving 20 bases between them. The CDR3 sequence is 15 residues long. The CDR3 sequence: CAIRGRGLSTDTQYF. In DNA, the CDR3 is TGTGCCATAAGGGGGCGGGGACTTTCAACAGATACGCAGTATTTT.

This clonotype was seen many times. The chain is built from TRBV12-3 or TRBV12-4 and TRBJ1-1, with D hard to call. The CDR3 runs to 14 residues. The V end was cut by 5 bases, the J end by 1 base, with 11 bases between. CDR3 coding DNA: TGTGCCAGCAGTCTAACCTGGACGAACACTGAAGCTTTCTTT. Amino acids: CASSLTWTNTEAFF.

In DNA, the CDR3 is TGTGCCAGCAGTGACTCGGCGGGAGACTACAATGAGCAGTTCTTC. Protein product: CASSDSAGDYNEQFF. The V call is TRBV6-4, the J call TRBJ2-1; 7 bases are a match to TRBD2. Germline V CDR1 and CDR2: MRHNA, SNTAGT. V was pared by 0 bases and J by 3 bases, with 2 bases of the junction left unmatched. This CDR3 has 15 residues.

This clonotype was counted at least ten times. The J gene is TRBJ2-1, the V gene TRBV6-1, with TRBD2 matching over 7 bases. Looked up from germline, CDR1 is MNHNS and CDR2 is SASEGT. CDR3 length: 17 residues. V was pared by 0 bases and J by 9 bases, with 14 bases of the junction left unmatched. The CDR3 spells CASSEAAVSGYRGEQFF. The CDR3 DNA sequence: TGTGCCAGCAGTGAAGCCGCTGTTAGCGGGTATAGAGGTGAGCAGTTCTTC.

This clonotype was counted ten times or more. The chain links TRBV11-2 to TRBJ2-7, with 7 bases identical to TRBD1. The CDR3 loop spans 11 amino acids. Germline V gene lookup returns CDR1 SGHAT and CDR2 FQNNGV. J was trimmed by 7 bases and V by 5 bases; bases with no gene match: 2. The CDR3 nucleotides read TGTGCCAGCAGCCTGGGACAGGAGCAGTACTTC. It codes for CASSLGQEQYF.

The CDR3 coding sequence is TGTGCCAGCTCCACCCGTTTGAGAGAGGGTAAGCAGTTCTTC. Its protein product is CASSTRLREGKQFF. This sequence joins TRBV21-1 and TRBJ2-1; the D call of TRBD2 is as the table states it, not checked on the DNA. TRBV21-1 is noted as a pseudogene. The CDR3 has 14 amino acids.

This clonotype was seen a handful of times. The V and J genes are TRBV7-9 and TRBJ1-1; possibly TRBD1 for D (5 bases). V shed 5 bases and J shed 8 bases, with 9 bases lying between them. The CDR3 length is 11 residues. The germline gives CDR1 SEHNR, CDR2 FQNEAQ (reference sequence). DNA for the CDR3: TGTGCCAGCAGCCGTGGGGGGGAAGCTTTCTTT. Its protein product is CASSRGGEAFF.

This clonotype was seen a handful of times. The chain couples TRBV5-1 to TRBJ1-6; 7 bases fit TRBD1. V lost 7 bases to trimming and J lost 10 bases; unmatched junction nucleotides: 8. The CDR3 has 13 amino acids. Per the germline V gene, CDR1 is SGHRS and CDR2 is YFSETQ. The DNA of the CDR3 is TGCGCCAGCTCCACAGGGGACCGATCACCCCTCCACTTT. Its translation is CASSTGDRSPLHF.

In this sample, this clonotype turned up many times. This chain uses TRBV6-2 or TRBV6-3 with TRBJ2-7; 7 bases match TRBD1. CDR1 MNHEY and CDR2 SVGEGT come from the germline V gene. This CDR3 contains 15 residues. V shed 0 bases and J 5 bases; nucleotides not matched to a gene: 7. The CDR3 bases are TGTGCCAGCAGTTACTCGAGGACAGGTCCCGACGAGCAGTACTTC. This translates into CASSYSRTGPDEQYF.

The chain links TRBV27 to TRBJ2-3; D unresolved. Trimming took 5 bases from V and 5 from J, leaving 11 bases between them. This CDR3 spans 13 amino acids. The V gene's germline CDR1 is MNHEY and CDR2 SMNVEV (reference sequence). The CDR3: CASSRREVDTQYF. The CDR3 DNA follows: TGTGCCAGCAGTCGGAGAGAGGTAGATACGCAGTATTTT.

This clonotype was counted only a few times. The V and J genes are TRBV20-1 and TRBJ2-6, with D unresolved. The CDR3 is 16 amino acids. Germline CDR1 DFQATT, CDR2 SNEGSKA (reference sequence). V was shortened by 8 bases and J by 0 bases, with 17 bases between the two germline ends. The CDR3 sequence is CSPFPQFTSGANVLTF. The CDR3 nucleotides are TGCAGTCCCTTCCCCCAATTTACCTCTGGGGCCAACGTCCTGACTTTC.

This clonotype was detected ten times or more. The chain carries TRBV7-6 and TRBJ2-1; no reliable D call. Trimming pared 5 bases from V and 4 bases from J, leaving 6 bases between. The CDR3 covers 12 residues. Germline values: CDR1 SGHVS, CDR2 FNYEAQ. This chain's CDR3 is CASSEQYNEQFF. CDR3 DNA: TGTGCCAGCAGCGAACAGTACAATGAGCAGTTCTTC.

The gene calls are TRBV20-1 and TRBJ2-7; 11 bases are shared with TRBD2. The length of the CDR3 is 14 residues. Trimming cost V 5 bases and J 2 bases; bases outside gene matches: 5. CDR1 and CDR2 (germline): DFQATT, SNEGSKA (reference sequence). CDR3 DNA: TGCAGTGCTCGACCGGGACTAGCGGCCTACGAGCAGTACTTC. Translated, it gives CSARPGLAAYEQYF.

V gene TRBV6-2 or TRBV6-3 combines with J gene TRBJ1-4; D may be TRBD1 (5 bases). From germline, CDR1 is MNHEY and CDR2 SVGEGT. This CDR3 contains 14 residues. The ends were cut back, 6 bases at V and 8 bases at J, with 16 bases in the middle. The CDR3 nucleotides are TGTGCCAGCAGGCCTGCCGGGACGTCCGAAAAACTGTTTTTT. Its protein product is CASRPAGTSEKLFF.